The 29 T cell receptor beta chains reported below all come from one sample, sequenced in a study of blood T cell repertoires in COVID-19. Using immunoSEQ multiplex PCR, the repertoire was profiled, and TCRdb retains in-frame clones only, with some absent. Altogether under 200,000 clones are present, 80% to 90% being singletons, with the ten largest covering about 9.4%. The sequenced sample was peripheral blood. These receptors originate from a woman aged 70-85 years with COVID-19, enrolled during active disease.

The sample holds a few counts of this clone. The CDR3 DNA follows: TGTGCCAGCAGCTTGGGACAACTCAACAATCAGCCCCAGCATTTT. The encoded protein is CASSLGQLNNQPQHF. This chain links TRBV5-6 with TRBJ1-5; D is unclear. The CDR3 length is 15 residues. Germline loops: CDR1 SGHDT, CDR2 YYEEEE. With 0 bases removed from V and 3 bases from J, the gap between germline ends came to 10 bases.

The J gene is TRBJ1-2, the V gene TRBV28; D might be TRBD1 (6 bases). CDR1 and CDR2 (germline): MDHEN, SYDVKM. There are 14 residues in the CDR3. V was cut by 3 bases and J by 7 bases, with 15 bases left in between. CDR3 nucleotides: TGTGCCAGCAGTTTTGCCAGGGGTAGAGGTGGCTACACCTTC. Translating gives CASSFARGRGGYTF.

The chain uses TRBV5-6 and TRBJ2-3; D is ambiguous. The CDR3 length is 16 residues. Germline loops: CDR1 SGHDT, CDR2 YYEEEE. Trimming cost V 4 bases and J 2 bases, with 17 bases left between them. The CDR3 sequence: CASSPAAVLFTDTQYF. CDR3 DNA sequence: TGTGCCAGCAGCCCGGCAGCTGTACTATTCACAGATACGCAGTATTTT.

The gene calls are TRBV30 and TRBJ1-1; D possibly corresponds to TRBD1 (5 bases). This CDR3 spans 13 amino acids. Germline-derived CDR1 and CDR2 are GTSNPN and SVGIG (reference sequence). The V end lost 8 bases, the J end lost 4 bases, and 17 bases lay between the germline ends. The CDR3 DNA sequence: TGTGCCGGGGGGGAGGGGAGGACCACTGAAGCTTTCTTT. As protein: CAGGEGRTTEAFF.

The CDR3 coding sequence is TGTGCCAGCAGCTTGTCGGGTTCTGGGGCCAACGTCCTGACTTTC. Residues: CASSLSGSGANVLTF. This chain links TRBV5-6 with TRBJ2-6, with D uncertain. The germline V gene has CDR1 SGHDT and CDR2 YYEEEE. This CDR3 contains 15 residues. Trimming left V 1 base short and J 1 base short, with 6 bases between.

The rearrangement uses TRBV18 and TRBJ2-7; tentative D call: TRBD1 (5 bases). This CDR3 contains 12 residues. Trimming took off 5 bases at V and 1 base at J, with 6 bases between the two ends. Germline V gene sequence: CDR1 KGHSH, CDR2 LQKENI. The CDR3 here is CASSRQSYEQYF. The CDR3 DNA reads as TGTGCCAGCTCAAGACAGTCCTACGAGCAGTACTTC.

The rearrangement joins TRBV27 to TRBJ1-5; no clear D. The V gene's germline CDR1 is MNHEY and CDR2 SMNVEV (reference sequence). Trimming took off 5 bases at V and 1 base at J, with 9 bases between the two ends. CDR3 size: 14 residues. The CDR3 loop reads CASSRQSSNQPQHF. Here the CDR3 DNA reads TGTGCCAGCAGTAGACAATCAAGCAATCAGCCCCAGCATTTT.

This sequence joins TRBV10-3 and TRBJ1-2, with D tentatively TRBD1 (5 bases). CDR1 and CDR2 from the germline V gene are ENHRY and SYGVKD. The CDR3 runs 17 residues. Trimming stripped 10 bases from V and 7 bases from J, with 31 bases between. CDR3 residues: CATERRGDGLAVGGYTF. The CDR3 coding sequence is TGTGCCACCGAGAGGAGGGGAGACGGGTTGGCGGTTGGTGGCTACACCTTC.

The rearrangement links TRBV3-1 (or the pseudogene TRBV3-2) to TRBJ2-3, with D possibly being TRBD1 (5 bases). Germline CDR1 LGHDT, CDR2 YNNKEL (reference sequence). This CDR3 has 13 amino acids. V gave up 11 bases and J gave up 0 bases, with 12 bases separating them. This CDR3 is CAGRQRSTDTQYF. In DNA, the CDR3 is TGTGCCGGCCGACAGAGAAGCACAGATACGCAGTATTTT.

This clone appeared once. This rearrangement joins TRBV7-8 to TRBJ2-1, with D possibly TRBD1 on 6 matching bases. The CDR3 spans 13 residues. Trimming stripped 4 bases from V and 10 bases from J, with 14 bases between. Germline V gene sequence: CDR1 SGHVS, CDR2 FQNEAQ. CDR3 sequence (DNA): TGTGCCAGCAGCTACGAACAGGGTGGAGAGCAGTTCTTC. Residues: CASSYEQGGEQFF.

The J gene is TRBJ2-7, the V gene TRBV5-6; 11 positions match TRBD2. Losses at the gene ends were 4 bases for V and 5 bases for J; bases not matched to a gene: 5. From germline, CDR1 is SGHDT and CDR2 YYEEEE. CDR3 length equals 14 residues. The CDR3 here is CASSETSGADEQYF. CDR3 DNA sequence: TGTGCCAGCAGCGAGACTAGCGGGGCGGACGAGCAGTACTTC.

This clone was recorded once. The chain links TRBV11-2 to TRBJ2-7; D not certain. Germline V lookup: CDR1 SGHAT, CDR2 FQNNGV. CDR3 length equals 13 residues. The germline V and J ends were trimmed by 1 base and 2 bases, with 6 bases remaining between them. This CDR3 is CASSLGVTYEQYF. In DNA, the CDR3 is TGTGCCAGCAGCTTAGGAGTGACCTACGAGCAGTACTTC.

The V call is TRBV4-1, the J call TRBJ2-1; 8 nucleotides align to TRBD1. Germline loops: CDR1 MGHRA, CDR2 YSYEKL. The trim removed 4 bases at V and 7 bases at J, leaving 9 bases unmatched. This CDR3 region has 15 residues. CDR3 nucleotides: TGCGCCAGCAGCCGGAGACAGGGGTTTCTAAATGAGCAGTTCTTC. Translated, it gives CASSRRQGFLNEQFF.

This clone was detected a few times. The chain combines TRBV4-2 with TRBJ2-7, with 8 bases matching TRBD1. V lost 4 bases and J lost 4; bases outside the gene matches: 6. The CDR3 spans 14 residues. The V gene's germline CDR1 is LGHNA and CDR2 YNFKEQ. This CDR3 is CASSPGQGAYEQYF. CDR3 DNA: TGTGCCAGCAGCCCCGGACAGGGTGCTTACGAGCAGTACTTC.

The chain is built from TRBV28 and TRBJ2-7; D gene unclear. CDR1 and CDR2 (germline): MDHEN, SYDVKM. The CDR3 extends over 12 amino acids. Trimming left V 6 bases short and J 3 bases short, with 9 bases between. CDR3 protein: CASSRVNYEQYF. The CDR3 bases are TGTGCCAGCAGCCGGGTTAACTACGAGCAGTACTTC.

V usage is TRBV19 and J usage is TRBJ1-6; 7 bases map to TRBD1. Germline V CDR1 and CDR2: LNHDA, SQIVND (reference sequence). V lost 10 bases and J lost 7; bases outside the gene matches: 10. The CDR3 loop spans 14 amino acids. The CDR3 sequence is CATTPTGSNSPLHF. The CDR3 DNA sequence: TGTGCCACAACCCCGACAGGGAGCAATTCACCCCTCCACTTT.

This chain uses TRBV28 with TRBJ2-7; 11 nucleotides agree with TRBD2. The CDR3 extends over 16 amino acids. Germline V gene data show CDR1 as MDHEN and CDR2 as SYDVKM. V gave up 6 bases and J gave up 1 base; unmatched junction bases: 8. The CDR3 sequence is CASRTSGGVRSYEQYF. DNA for the CDR3: TGTGCCAGCAGAACTAGCGGGGGCGTTAGGTCCTACGAGCAGTACTTC.

The count of this clone is one. V and J are TRBV28 and TRBJ1-6; weak D call: TRBD1 (6 bases). The V and J ends lost 3 bases and 8 bases respectively, with 17 bases between them. In germline, CDR1 is MDHEN, CDR2 SYDVKM. This CDR3 has 16 amino acids. CDR3 DNA sequence: TGTGCCAGCAGTTTGTCGGGAGGGAAGGGGGATTCACCCCTCCACTTT. Translating it yields CASSLSGGKGDSPLHF.

V is TRBV7-8 and J is TRBJ2-2; 7 positions agree with TRBD2. Trimming removed 0 bases from V and 7 bases from J; junction bases left unmatched: 8. Germline values: CDR1 SGHVS, CDR2 FQNEAQ. CDR3 size: 16 residues. The CDR3 is CASSLAAGPGRGELFF. CDR3 nucleotide sequence: TGTGCCAGCAGCTTAGCAGCGGGGCCGGGTCGCGGGGAGCTGTTTTTT.

The chain is built from TRBV5-1 and TRBJ2-1; the D gene is possibly TRBD2 (6 bases). This CDR3 has 16 amino acids. V lost 2 bases and J 7 bases, leaving 19 bases between the germline ends. The germline V gene encodes CDR1 SGHRS and CDR2 YFSETQ. CDR3: CASSFEGTLGFNEQFF. As DNA, the CDR3 is TGCGCCAGCAGCTTTGAAGGGACTCTGGGTTTTAATGAGCAGTTCTTC.

This clone was counted once. The chain joins TRBV30 to TRBJ2-7; TRBD1 agrees at 8 bases. The germline V gene encodes CDR1 GTSNPN and CDR2 SVGIG (reference sequence). The CDR3 spans 13 residues. V lost 1 base and J lost 3; bases outside the gene matches: 2. CDR3 coding DNA: TGTGCCTGGAGTGGCGACAGGGGCTACGAGCAGTACTTC. Translation gives CAWSGDRGYEQYF. Complete variable domain (other parts from reference TRBV30 and TRBJ2-7): SQTIHQWPATLVQPVGSPLSLECTVEGTSNPNLYWYRQAAGRGLQLLFYSVGIGQISSEVPQNLSASRPQDRQFILSSKKLLLSDSGFYLCAWSGDRGYEQYFGPGTRLTVT.

The rearrangement uses TRBV11-2 and TRBJ1-1; D might be TRBD1 (6 bases). Germline CDR1 and CDR2: SGHAT and FQNNGV. Deletions cut 1 base from V and 7 bases from J, with 10 bases between. The CDR3 has 13 amino acids. CDR3 DNA sequence: TGTGCCAGCAGCTTAGCCCAGGACAGTGAAGCTTTCTTT. Encoded protein: CASSLAQDSEAFF.

V usage is TRBV5-1 and J usage is TRBJ1-3, with TRBD1 identical over 7 bases. Germline values: CDR1 SGHRS, CDR2 YFSETQ. The V and J ends lost 0 bases and 3 bases, in that order; junction bases with no gene match: 3. This CDR3 comprises 15 residues. CDR3 region: CASSLVGGDGNTIYF. The CDR3 DNA reads TGCGCCAGCAGCTTGGTAGGGGGCGATGGAAACACCATATATTTT. Full variable domain (missing parts from reference TRBV5-1 and TRBJ1-3): KAGVTQTPRYLIKTRGQQVTLSCSPISGHRSVSWYQQTPGQGLQFLFEYFSETQRNKGNFPGRFSGRQFSNSRSEMNVSTLELGDSALYLCASSLVGGDGNTIYFGEGSWLTVV.

This sequence joins TRBV20-1 and TRBJ1-2; tentative D call: TRBD1 (5 bases). Trimming pared 3 bases from V and 3 bases from J, leaving 20 bases between. Per the germline V gene, CDR1 is DFQATT and CDR2 is SNEGSKA (reference sequence). This CDR3 has 16 residues. The chain's CDR3 is CSASDPRQGKDYGYTF. The DNA of the CDR3 is TGCAGTGCTAGTGACCCCAGGCAGGGAAAGGACTATGGCTACACCTTC.

The rearrangement uses TRBV9 and TRBJ2-1; 9 bases map to TRBD2. The CDR3 has 15 amino acids. The V gene end was trimmed by 2 bases and the J gene end by 5 bases; junction bases not matched to a gene: 5. Germline V CDR1 and CDR2: SGDLS, YYNGEE. DNA of the CDR3: TGTGCCAGCAGCGTTAGCGGGGGCGTGAACAATGAGCAGTTCTTC. Amino acids: CASSVSGGVNNEQFF.

There are a few counts of this clone. In DNA, the CDR3 is TGTGCCAGCACTGCCCCGGGACAGATGAACACTGAAGCTTTCTTT. Translated: CASTAPGQMNTEAFF. J is TRBJ1-1 and V is TRBV6-5; 7 bases line up with TRBD1. The V gene's germline CDR1 is MNHEY and CDR2 SVGAGI. The CDR3 totals 15 residues. V gave up 7 bases and J gave up 0 bases; unmatched junction bases: 8.

The sample holds one count of this clone. The CDR3 loop is CASSPRTSSDTQYF. The CDR3 DNA reads as TGTGCCAGCAGCCCCCGGACTAGCTCAGATACGCAGTATTTT. J is TRBJ2-3 and V is TRBV9, with 8 bases identical to TRBD2. The CDR3 runs 14 residues. V was clipped by 4 bases and J by 4 bases; unmatched bases: 5. Looked up from germline, CDR1 is SGDLS and CDR2 is YYNGEE. The full variable domain, its missing parts supplied by reference TRBV9 and TRBJ2-3, is DSGVTQTPKHLITATGQRVTLRCSPRSGDLSVYWYQQSLDQGLQFLIQYYNGEERAKGNILERFSAQQFPDLHSELNLSSLELGDSALYFCASSPRTSSDTQYFGPGTRLTVL.

The J gene is TRBJ1-2, the V gene TRBV7-2, with TRBD1 identical over 7 bases. CDR3 length: 13 residues. Germline V gene sequence: CDR1 SGHTA, CDR2 FQGNSA. V shed 5 bases and J 4 bases; nucleotides not matched to a gene: 4. CDR3 DNA: TGTGCCAGCAGCGTAGGGGGCCGCTATGGCTACACCTTC. Its protein is CASSVGGRYGYTF.

The chain links TRBV3-1 (or the pseudogene TRBV3-2) to TRBJ2-5, with D hard to call. This CDR3 comprises 14 residues. Trimming left V 0 bases short and J 2 bases short, with 7 bases between. Germline CDR1 LGHDT, CDR2 YNNKEL (reference sequence). The CDR3 DNA sequence: TGTGCCAGCAGCCAAGATGCAGCGCAAGAGACCCAGTACTTC. Translation: CASSQDAAQETQYF.